This passage covers 26 T cell receptor beta chains from one sample sequenced in a study of cytomegalovirus exposure and HLA in healthy donors. 13 Jbeta primers and 60 Vbeta primers were used for the PCR. TCRdb's copy holds only in-frame clones and misses some; the assay was immunoSEQ multiplex PCR. The table records approximately 190,000 clones, more than 75% of them present only once. Material for sequencing was PBMCs. Receptor source: a woman in her forties or fifties in good health and CMV-seropositive.

The chain is built from TRBV12-5 and TRBJ2-4; 11 bases fit TRBD2. The CDR3 has 19 amino acids. Germline lookup yields CDR1 LGHNT and CDR2 FRNRAP. V gave up 0 bases and J gave up 3 bases; unmatched junction bases: 10. The CDR3 DNA sequence: TGTGCTAGTGGTTTGGTATTAGCGGGGGGGCGTTTTGTCAAAAACATTCAGTACTTC. Its protein product is CASGLVLAGGRFVKNIQYF. Using reference TRBV12-5 and TRBJ2-4 for the parts outside the CDR3, the full variable domain is DARVTQTPRHKVTEMGQEVTMRCQPILGHNTVFWYRQTMMQGLELLAYFRNRAPLDDSGMPKDRFSAEMPDATLATLKIQPSEPRDSAVYFCASGLVLAGGRFVKNIQYFGAGTRLSVL.

J is TRBJ2-7 and V is TRBV5-1; 10 bases fit TRBD2. CDR1 is SGHRS, CDR2 YFSETQ, per germline. The CDR3 length is 16 residues. The trim removed 1 base at V and 0 bases at J, leaving 4 bases unmatched. CDR3 nucleotides: TGCGCCAGCAGCTTGTGGGCTAGCGGGGGCTCCTACGAGCAGTACTTC. Amino acids: CASSLWASGGSYEQYF.

This chain joins TRBV6-5 and TRBJ2-5; a weak D match, TRBD1 (5 bases). Judging by the DNA end, TRBJ2-7 fits better; the J call may be wrong. Germline CDR1 MNHEY, CDR2 SVGAGI. The CDR3 sequence is 16 residues long. Written as DNA, the CDR3 is TGTGCCAGCAGTTACTCGACCAGGGCCCCGGTCTACGAGCAGTACTTC. Its translation is CASSYSTRAPVYEQYF.

The chain employs TRBV2 and TRBJ2-3, with TRBD2 matching over 7 bases. Germline loops: CDR1 SNHLY, CDR2 FYNNEI. The CDR3 loop spans 17 amino acids. Unmatched junction bases numbered 8, after V lost 0 bases and J lost 2 bases. The CDR3: CASSEAASGGSTDTQYF. In DNA form, the CDR3 reads TGTGCCAGCAGTGAAGCGGCATCGGGGGGATCCACAGATACGCAGTATTTT.

The chain uses TRBV10-3 and TRBJ2-5, with 11 nucleotides matching TRBD2. Looked up from germline, CDR1 is ENHRY and CDR2 is SYGVKD. The CDR3 has 15 residues. J was trimmed by 2 bases and V by 4 bases; bases with no gene match: 3. The CDR3 protein is CAISAGLAEQETQYF. DNA for the CDR3: TGTGCCATCAGTGCGGGACTAGCGGAACAAGAGACCCAGTACTTC.

The chain recombines TRBV18 with TRBJ1-2; D is possibly TRBD1 (6 bases). This CDR3 has 16 residues. Germline V gene sequence: CDR1 KGHSH, CDR2 LQKENI. Trimming shortened V by 3 bases and J by 8 bases, and 22 bases separated the two germline ends. CDR3 DNA sequence: TGTGCCAGCTCACCGGACCACACAGGGTCGTCGAGAGGCTACACCTTC. It is translated as CASSPDHTGSSRGYTF.

The rearrangement links TRBV19 to TRBJ2-2, with 10 bases identical to TRBD2. Trimming removed 7 bases from V and 3 bases from J; junction bases left unmatched: 8. CDR3 size: 16 residues. From germline, CDR1 is LNHDA and CDR2 SQIVND (reference sequence). CDR3 residues: CASIPVAGGHTGELFF. CDR3 DNA: TGTGCCAGTATTCCGGTAGCGGGAGGTCACACCGGGGAGCTGTTTTTT. Filled out from reference TRBV19 and TRBJ2-2, the complete variable domain reads DGGITQSPKYLFRKEGQNVTLSCEQNLNHDAMYWYRQDPGQGLRLIYYSQIVNDFQKGDIAEGYSVSREKKESFPLTVTSAQKNPTAFYLCASIPVAGGHTGELFFGEGSRLTVL.

This chain joins TRBV29-1 and TRBJ2-7; 11 bases line up with TRBD1. Germline CDR1 and CDR2: SQVTM and ANQGSEA. V lost 7 bases to trimming and J lost 3 bases; unmatched junction nucleotides: 5. CDR3 size: 13 residues. The CDR3 is CSASGQGGYEQYF. The CDR3, as DNA: TGCAGCGCATCGGGACAGGGGGGCTACGAGCAGTACTTC.

This chain connects TRBV2 to TRBJ2-2; TRBD1 might be the D (5 bases). V lost 4 bases, J lost 5 bases, and 11 bases lay in between. The CDR3 covers 14 residues. Germline V gene data show CDR1 as SNHLY and CDR2 as FYNNEI. DNA of the CDR3: TGTGCCAGCAGTGGCCCCTCAGGGACCGGGGAGCTGTTTTTT. Translated: CASSGPSGTGELFF.

The chain uses TRBV7-2 and TRBJ2-5; D not certain. Looked up from germline, CDR1 is SGHTA and CDR2 is FQGNSA. Trimming stripped 5 bases from V and 9 bases from J, with 10 bases between. The CDR3 totals 11 residues. The CDR3 sequence: CASSNSLAQYF. CDR3 coding DNA: TGTGCCAGCAGCAACTCTTTGGCCCAGTACTTC.

This chain links TRBV9 with TRBJ2-1; TRBD2 aligns across 14 bases. V shed 0 bases and J 7 bases; nucleotides not matched to a gene: 3. The germline gives CDR1 SGDLS, CDR2 YYNGEE. The CDR3 contains 16 residues. The CDR3 DNA reads TGTGCCAGCAGCGTAGGGGGACTAGCGGGAGTGAATGAGCAGTTCTTC. This gives the protein CASSVGGLAGVNEQFF.

V and J are TRBV5-4 and TRBJ2-5; possibly TRBD2 for D (6 bases). Germline V lookup: CDR1 SGHNT, CDR2 YYREEE (reference sequence). The CDR3 consists of 13 residues. The V and J ends lost 3 bases and 6 bases respectively, with 12 bases between them. CDR3 sequence (DNA): TGTGCCAGCAGCTCGGGACTGGAGCAGACCCAGTACTTC. Encoded protein: CASSSGLEQTQYF.

The chain employs TRBV30 and TRBJ1-2, with 8 bases fitting TRBD1. CDR1 GTSNPN and CDR2 SVGIG come from the germline V gene (reference sequence). Trimming took 1 base from V and 12 from J; bases not matched to a gene: 13. CDR3 size: 14 residues. Written as DNA, the CDR3 is TGTGCCTGGAGTGATCGGACAGGGACCGTCCTCAACACCTTC. Its translation is CAWSDRTGTVLNTF. Complete variable domain (other parts from reference TRBV30 and TRBJ1-2): SQTIHQWPATLVQPVGSPLSLECTVEGTSNPNLYWYRQAAGRGLQLLFYSVGIGQISSEVPQNLSASRPQDRQFILSSKKLLLSDSGFYLCAWSDRTGTVLNTFGSGTRLTVV.

CDR3 in amino acids: CASSLEDRGNEQYF. DNA for the CDR3: TGCGCCAGCAGCTTGGAGGACAGGGGCAACGAGCAGTACTTC. The V and J genes are TRBV5-1 and TRBJ2-7, with TRBD1 matching 9 bases. The CDR3 covers 14 residues. J lost 5 bases, V lost 0 bases, and 3 bases had no gene match. The germline V gene has CDR1 SGHRS and CDR2 YFSETQ.

The J gene is TRBJ2-1, the V gene TRBV7-2; TRBD1 might be the D (6 bases). The CDR3 has 13 residues. The V gene lost 4 bases and the J gene lost 6 bases, with 10 bases spanning the gap. CDR1 SGHTA and CDR2 FQGNSA come from the germline V gene. CDR3 sequence (DNA): TGTGCCAGCAGCTCTGGACAGATCAATGAGCAGTTCTTC. It encodes CASSSGQINEQFF.

The chain uses TRBV6-5 and TRBJ2-6; D unclear. The CDR3 extends over 15 amino acids. Germline V CDR1 and CDR2: MNHEY, SVGAGI. The V gene lost 6 bases and the J gene lost 0 bases, with 9 bases spanning the gap. The CDR3 DNA reads as TGTGCCAGCAGCCTCGCAGGCTCTGGGGCCAACGTCCTGACTTTC. Amino acid sequence: CASSLAGSGANVLTF.

The CDR3 loop is CASSYKSGLAGETQYF. In nucleotides, the CDR3 is TGTGCCAGCAGTTACAAGTCGGGACTAGCGGGAGAGACCCAGTACTTC. The genes are TRBV6-5 and TRBJ2-5; the match to TRBD2 covers 12 bases. Germline V lookup: CDR1 MNHEY, CDR2 SVGAGI. V gave up 2 bases and J gave up 4 bases; unmatched junction bases: 5. The CDR3 runs 16 residues.

V is TRBV5-6 and J is TRBJ2-7; D unresolved. The length of the CDR3 is 12 residues. Trimming took 1 base from V and 6 from J, leaving 8 bases between them. Germline-derived CDR1 and CDR2 are SGHDT and YYEEEE. CDR3 sequence reads: CASSLWSGEQYF. The CDR3 DNA reads TGTGCCAGCAGCTTGTGGTCCGGCGAGCAGTACTTC. Full variable domain (rest looked up from reference TRBV5-6 and TRBJ2-7): DAGVTQSPTHLIKTRGQQVTLRCSPKSGHDTVSWYQQALGQGPQFIFQYYEEEERQRGNFPDRFSGHQFPNYSSELNVNALLLGDSALYLCASSLWSGEQYFGPGTRLTVT.

The J gene is TRBJ1-2, the V gene TRBV10-1; D is unclear. CDR1 is WNHNN, CDR2 SYGVQD, per germline (reference sequence). The length of the CDR3 is 17 residues. V dropped 6 bases and J dropped 5 bases, with 25 bases sitting between them. The CDR3 nucleotides read TGCGCCAGCAGCCTACCCGCCCTCCACCGCTTATCTTATGGCTACACCTTC. Amino acids: CASSLPALHRLSYGYTF.

This sequence joins TRBV11-2 and TRBJ2-1; D ambiguous. V was clipped by 5 bases and J by 2 bases, with 13 bases between them. From germline, CDR1 is SGHAT and CDR2 FQNNGV. CDR3 length: 15 amino acids. The CDR3 spells CASSLNRAAYNEQFF. CDR3 in DNA: TGTGCCAGCAGCCTCAATCGCGCCGCCTACAATGAGCAGTTCTTC. The full variable domain, with the rest looked up from reference TRBV11-2 and TRBJ2-1, is EAGVAQSPRYKIIEKRQSVAFWCNPISGHATLYWYQQILGQGPKLLIQFQNNGVVDDSQLPKDRFSAERLKGVDSTLKIQPAKLEDSAVYLCASSLNRAAYNEQFFGPGTRLTVL.

This clone was counted once. One junction end does not reproduce the germline sequence, and a read error may be involved. The gene calls are TRBV5-1 and TRBJ1-6; TRBD1 is a possible D gene (5 bases). Germline loops: CDR1 SGHRS, CDR2 YFSETQ. The CDR3 length is 15 residues. The CDR3 DNA is TGCGCCAGCAGATTGCCGGGACTCAATAATTCACCCCTCTACTTT. The encoded protein is CASRLPGLNNSPLYF.

The CDR3 here is CASSPGGPTNYGYTF. CDR3 nucleotides: TGTGCCAGCAGCCCCGGGGGACCGACTAACTATGGCTACACCTTC. The V gene is TRBV28, the J gene TRBJ1-2; D might be TRBD1 (5 bases). Germline CDR1 MDHEN, CDR2 SYDVKM. The V end was cut by 6 bases, the J end by 0 bases, with 14 bases between. The CDR3 covers 15 residues.

V usage is TRBV28 and J usage is TRBJ2-1, with 11 bases that match TRBD2. Trimming at V came to 3 bases and at J to 10 bases, leaving 11 bases not matched to a gene. There are 16 residues in the CDR3. Germline CDR1 MDHEN, CDR2 SYDVKM. The CDR3 spells CASSFPYSGRALEQFF. The CDR3 coding sequence is TGTGCCAGCAGTTTCCCTTATAGCGGGAGGGCCCTCGAGCAGTTCTTC.

The chain carries TRBV6-4 and TRBJ2-7; D may be TRBD2 (7 bases). Trimming left V 7 bases short and J 4 bases short, with 20 bases between. Germline V CDR1 and CDR2: MRHNA, SNTAGT. The CDR3 length is 15 residues. The DNA of the CDR3 is TGTGCCAGCACGGTTCGGGGGGACAAATCTTACGAGCAGTACTTC. Residues: CASTVRGDKSYEQYF.

The chain recombines TRBV6-1 with TRBJ2-2; the D gene is possibly TRBD1 (6 bases). Between the trimmed V and J ends, which lost 4 bases and 3 bases, there was a span of 9 bases. The CDR3 is made up of 14 amino acids. The V gene's germline CDR1 is MNHNS and CDR2 SASEGT. CDR3 sequence (DNA): TGTGCCAGCAGTGCACAGGGTTACACCGGGGAGCTGTTTTTT. Translated: CASSAQGYTGELFF.

This sequence joins TRBV10-3 and TRBJ2-7, with 7 bases aligning to TRBD1. V was pared by 6 bases and J by 6 bases, with 11 bases of the junction left unmatched. The CDR3 extends over 14 amino acids. Germline lookup yields CDR1 ENHRY and CDR2 SYGVKD. The CDR3 reads CAIRAGTDDGEQYF. The DNA for the CDR3 is TGTGCCATCAGGGCCGGGACAGACGACGGCGAGCAGTACTTC.